This is a list of T cell receptor beta chains from one sample in a study of T cells in Graves' hyperthyroidism and ophthalmopathy. Each CDR3 protein is one row after TCRdb ran MiXCR on the multiplex PCR reads. The sample records some 200,000 distinct CDR3 sequences, 17% being singletons. Material: blood. Source of these receptors: a man in his fifties or sixties with Graves' hyperthyroidism. Both conserved end residues are part of each CDR3. A D gene is named only where the DNA matches it firmly. A row's size may be missing; if present it is once, few, many or a size class.

abundance: many; v_gene: TRBV7-3; d_gene: NA; j_gene: TRBJ2-3; CDR3nt: TGTGCCAGCAGCTTGAATCGGGCAGATACGCAGTATTTT; CDR3aa: CASSLNRADTQYF
abundance: NA; v_gene: TRBV2; d_gene: TRBD1; j_gene: TRBJ1-5; CDR3nt: TGTGCCAGCAGTGCCGGGACAGGGGGCAATCGGCCCCAGCATTTT; CDR3aa: CASSAGTGGNRPQHF
abundance: NA; v_gene: TRBV7-9; d_gene: NA; j_gene: TRBJ2-1; CDR3nt: TGTGCCAGCAGCTCCTATTTAGCAGTTTACAATGAGCAGTTCTTC; CDR3aa: CASSSYLAVYNEQFF
abundance: many; v_gene: TRBV27; d_gene: TRBD2; j_gene: TRBJ2-1; CDR3nt: TGTGCCAGCAGTTCAGCGGGAGTCGGGTACAATGAGCAGTTCTTC; CDR3aa: CASSSAGVGYNEQFF
abundance: NA; v_gene: TRBV3-2; d_gene: NA; j_gene: TRBJ2-3; CDR3nt: TGTGCCAGCAGCCGGCAGACTAGCGGGGCCAGGTATTTT; CDR3aa: CASSRQTSGARYF
abundance: many; v_gene: TRBV28; d_gene: NA; j_gene: TRBJ1-3; CDR3nt: TGTGCCAGCAGTTTGTCCGGGACCCGAAACACCATATATTTT; CDR3aa: CASSLSGTRNTIYF
abundance: NA; v_gene: TRBV6-2/TRBV6-3; d_gene: NA; j_gene: TRBJ1-2; CDR3nt: TGTGCCAGCAGTTCCGGGACGGCCTATGGCTACAGCTTC; CDR3aa: CASSSGTAYGYSF
abundance: many; v_gene: TRBV7-6; d_gene: TRBD1; j_gene: TRBJ2-2; CDR3nt: TGTGCCAGCAGCCGCTGGGACAGGGGAAGAACCGGGGAGCTGTTTTTT; CDR3aa: CASSRWDRGRTGELFF
abundance: many; v_gene: TRBV20-1; d_gene: NA; j_gene: TRBJ1-1; CDR3nt: TGCAGTGCTCCAGGTGTGAATGAAGCTTTCTTT; CDR3aa: CSAPGVNEAFF
abundance: NA; v_gene: TRBV19; d_gene: NA; j_gene: TRBJ2-1; CDR3nt: TGTGCCAGTAGTATAAGATCCTACAATGAGCAGTTCTTC; CDR3aa: CASSIRSYNEQFF
abundance: NA; v_gene: TRBV28; d_gene: TRBD1; j_gene: TRBJ2-2; CDR3nt: TGTGCCAGCAGTGACAGGGACAGGGGGCGAACCGGGGAGCTGTTTTTT; CDR3aa: CASSDRDRGRTGELFF
abundance: few; v_gene: TRBV18; d_gene: TRBD1; j_gene: TRBJ1-2; CDR3nt: TGTGCCAGCTCACCGCCCGGGACAGGGATCTATGGCTACACCTTC; CDR3aa: CASSPPGTGIYGYTF
abundance: many; v_gene: TRBV6-5; d_gene: NA; j_gene: TRBJ2-7; CDR3nt: TGTGCCAGCAGTTACTTTAGGGGGAGCTCCTACGAGCAGTACTTC; CDR3aa: CASSYFRGSSYEQYF
abundance: NA; v_gene: TRBV15; d_gene: NA; j_gene: TRBJ2-1; CDR3nt: TGTGCCACCAGCAGAGTTGGCGAGCAGTTCTTC; CDR3aa: CATSRVGEQFF
abundance: many; v_gene: TRBV30; d_gene: TRBD2; j_gene: TRBJ2-2; CDR3nt: TGTGCCTCCCAGGGGTCTAGCGGGGAGTCCGGGGAGCTGTTTTTT; CDR3aa: CASQGSSGESGELFF
abundance: many; v_gene: TRBV5-1; d_gene: TRBD2; j_gene: TRBJ2-1; CDR3nt: TGCGCCAGCTCACGGACTAGCGTATCCTCCTACAATGAGCAGTTCTTC; CDR3aa: CASSRTSVSSYNEQFF
abundance: NA; v_gene: TRBV28; d_gene: NA; j_gene: TRBJ2-1; CDR3nt: TGTGCCAGCACTACCCGGTACAATGAGCAGTTCTTC; CDR3aa: CASTTRYNEQFF
abundance: NA; v_gene: TRBV7-9; d_gene: TRBD2; j_gene: TRBJ2-1; CDR3nt: TGTGCCAGCAGCCTTAGATCACGGGGGACTAGCGGGACCCCCTCCTACAATGAGCAGTTCTTC; CDR3aa: CASSLRSRGTSGTPSYNEQFF
abundance: many; v_gene: TRBV11-2; d_gene: NA; j_gene: TRBJ2-4; CDR3nt: TGTGCCAGCAGCTCTAGGCTAGCCAAAAACATTCAGTACTTC; CDR3aa: CASSSRLAKNIQYF
abundance: many; v_gene: TRBV28; d_gene: NA; j_gene: TRBJ2-7; CDR3nt: TGTGCCAGCAGTACTTACTACGAGCAGTACTTC; CDR3aa: CASSTYYEQYF
abundance: NA; v_gene: TRBV7-9; d_gene: NA; j_gene: TRBJ1-1; CDR3nt: TGTGCCAGCAGCCCGTCGAGACAAATCAGGACCTCCTACACTGAAGCTTTCTTT; CDR3aa: CASSPSRQIRTSYTEAFF
abundance: NA; v_gene: TRBV6-1; d_gene: NA; j_gene: TRBJ2-7; CDR3nt: TGTGCCAGCAGTGAAGCGGGGCTAGGAGGATACGAGCAGTACTTC; CDR3aa: CASSEAGLGGYEQYF
abundance: many; v_gene: TRBV28; d_gene: NA; j_gene: TRBJ2-7; CDR3nt: TGTGCCAGCAGTTGGACAGCCTCCTACGAGCAGTACTTC; CDR3aa: CASSWTASYEQYF
abundance: NA; v_gene: TRBV2; d_gene: NA; j_gene: TRBJ1-1; CDR3nt: TGTGCCAGCAGTGATAACAGGTTTCTCTTT; CDR3aa: CASSDNRFLF
abundance: NA; v_gene: TRBV7-9; d_gene: TRBD2; j_gene: TRBJ2-1; CDR3nt: TGTGCCAGCCAACTAGCGGGAGTCCCCAATGAGCAGTTCTTC; CDR3aa: CASQLAGVPNEQFF
abundance: many; v_gene: TRBV28; d_gene: TRBD1; j_gene: TRBJ1-2; CDR3nt: TGTGCCAGCAGACCGCCGGACAGGGTTGCCTATGGCTACACCTTC; CDR3aa: CASRPPDRVAYGYTF